These T cell receptor beta chains were read from a single sample in a study of T cell responses to AZD1222 COVID-19 vaccine. The assay was immunoSEQ multiplex PCR, and TCRdb's table has in-frame clones only and misses some. The sample has over 200,000 clones; less than 95% are singletons. Sequencing was performed on peripheral blood, taken 28 days after the second dose of the MenACWY control vaccine. All receptors derive from an adult who received the MenACWY meningococcal vaccine as a control. Each CDR3 is given with its conserved first and last residue. The D gene is left open where the match is weak. Rows give clone size only sometimes, using once, few, many, or a class for an expanded clone.

abundance | d_gene | j_gene | v_gene | CDR3nt | CDR3aa
NA | NA | TRBJ2-7 | TRBV11-2 | TGTGCCAGCAGGAGACAGGGAGGTGGGCTAGCGGCAGCCTACGAGCAGTACTTC | CASRRQGGGLAAAYEQYF
NA | TRBD1 | TRBJ1-2 | TRBV7-9 | TGTGCCAGCAGTTCCGACAGGGGTAGTGGGGCCTATGGCTACACCTTC | CASSSDRGSGAYGYTF
NA | NA | TRBJ1-1 | TRBV12-3/TRBV12-4 | TGTGCCAGCAGTTTAGGGCGACGAGAAGCTTTCTTT | CASSLGRREAFF
NA | NA | TRBJ1-5 | TRBV4-3 | TGCGCCAGCAGCCAACGATGGAGGGTTGACGGCAATCAGCCCCAGCATTTT | CASSQRWRVDGNQPQHF
NA | NA | TRBJ1-3 | TRBV30 | TGTGCCTGGGACTCTGGAAACACCATATATTTT | CAWDSGNTIYF
NA | NA | TRBJ2-5 | TRBV28 | TGTGCCAGCAGTTTTGGACCGGTCCGGGAGACCCAGTACTTC | CASSFGPVRETQYF
NA | TRBD1 | TRBJ1-2 | TRBV28 | TGTGCCAGCAGCCTTACCGGGACAGGACCCTATGGCTACACCTTC | CASSLTGTGPYGYTF
NA | NA | TRBJ1-1 | TRBV5-1 | TGCGCCAGCAGCCGAGTACAGGGAGCCTTTGAAGCTTTCTTT | CASSRVQGAFEAFF
once | NA | TRBJ1-3 | TRBV7-8 | TGTGCCAGCAGCATTCCGGGCTCCGGTCTCTCTGGAAACACCATATATTTT | CASSIPGSGLSGNTIYF
NA | NA | TRBJ2-1 | TRBV3-1/TRBV3-2 | TGTGCCAGCAGCCAAGACACCGGGACCATCTCCTACAATGAGCAGTTCTTC | CASSQDTGTISYNEQFF
NA | NA | TRBJ2-4 | TRBV24-1 | TGTGCCACATATACCGGACAGCTAGCCAAAAACATTCAGTACTTC | CATYTGQLAKNIQYF
NA | TRBD1 | TRBJ1-3 | TRBV19 | TGTGCCAGTAGGATGCGGGGGCCAGGGGGCAGAAACACCATATATTTT | CASRMRGPGGRNTIYF
NA | NA | TRBJ1-3 | TRBV21-1 | TGTGCCAGCAGCACAGGTTCTGGAAACACCATATATTTT | CASSTGSGNTIYF
once | NA | TRBJ2-1 | TRBV4-1 | TGCGCCAGCAGCCATTCTAGCGCCAATGAGCAGTTCTTC | CASSHSSANEQFF
NA | NA | TRBJ1-2 | TRBV7-9 | TGTGCCAGCAGCGCCCAACAGGTCCCCATCTATGGCTACACCTTC | CASSAQQVPIYGYTF
NA | NA | TRBJ2-7 | TRBV28 | TGTGCCAGCGGGGAGGCCTACGAGCAGTACTTC | CASGEAYEQYF
NA | NA | TRBJ2-1 | TRBV9 | TGTGCCAGCAGCGTCAAGGTCGACTCCTACAATGAGCAGTTCTTC | CASSVKVDSYNEQFF
once | TRBD2 | TRBJ2-1 | TRBV28 | TGTGCCAGCAGCCCCCCGGGACTAGCGGGAGGCTCCTACAATGAGCAGTTCTTC | CASSPPGLAGGSYNEQFF
NA | NA | TRBJ2-7 | TRBV23-1 | TGCGCCAGCAGTCGGGCGGGTGGACTCCTACGACCGCAGTACTTC | CASSRAGGLLRPQYF
NA | NA | TRBJ2-1 | TRBV6-4 | TGTGCCAGCAGTGACTCGAGGCAGGGGCCCATCAATGAGCAGTTCTTC | CASSDSRQGPINEQFF
NA | NA | TRBJ1-2 | TRBV30 | TGTGCCTGGAGTGGGGGATATAACTATGGCTACACCTTC | CAWSGGYNYGYTF
NA | NA | TRBJ2-2 | TRBV6-1 | TGTGCCAGCAGTGAAGGGCGGTTGTCCGGGGAGCTGTTTTTT | CASSEGRLSGELFF
once | NA | TRBJ2-5 | TRBV12-3/TRBV12-4 | TGTGCCAGCAGGACAGGGAGGCAAGAGACCCAGTACTTC | CASRTGRQETQYF
NA | NA | TRBJ1-2 | TRBV6-5 | TGTGCCAGCAGTCAGTCCGGGGGCTATGGCTACACCTTC | CASSQSGGYGYTF
NA | NA | TRBJ2-3 | TRBV6-4 | TGTGCCAGCAGTCCCGGCCCTCTCACAGATACGCAGTATTTT | CASSPGPLTDTQYF
once | TRBD2 | TRBJ2-1 | TRBV19 | TGTGCCAGTAGTATAGGGACTAGCGGGGGTTTGAATGAGCAGTTCTTC | CASSIGTSGGLNEQFF
NA | NA | TRBJ1-4 | TRBV7-2 | TGTGCCGGCAGCCCGACCGCGATTAATGAAAAACTGTTTTTT | CAGSPTAINEKLFF
NA | NA | TRBJ2-7 | TRBV5-1 | TGCGCCAGCAGCTCCGGGACCCTTAGCTCCTACGAGCAGTACTTC | CASSSGTLSSYEQYF
NA | NA | TRBJ1-1 | TRBV19 | TGTGCCACCTACCGTGGAGGGGCGGGGACTGAAGCTTTCTTT | CATYRGGAGTEAFF
NA | NA | TRBJ2-7 | TRBV6-1 | TGTGCCAGCAGTGAAGGATGGGTGGGCGAGCAGTACTTC | CASSEGWVGEQYF
NA | TRBD2 | TRBJ2-1 | TRBV7-3 | TGTGCCAGCAGCATAGTAGCGGGAGCCTACAATGAGCAGTTCTTC | CASSIVAGAYNEQFF
few | NA | TRBJ1-2 | TRBV4-1 | TGCGCCAGCAGCCAAGATCTGGAGGTTAACTATGGCTACACCTTC | CASSQDLEVNYGYTF
NA | NA | TRBJ1-3 | TRBV9 | TGTGCCAGCAGCGTAGAGCCCGGACATCCCGGAAACACCATATATTTT | CASSVEPGHPGNTIYF
NA | NA | TRBJ1-1 | TRBV5-1 | TGCGCCAGCAGCAAGCCCCAGGATTACACTGAAGCTTTCTTT | CASSKPQDYTEAFF
once | NA | TRBJ1-2 | TRBV4-2 | TGTGCCAGCAGCGGAGGGTATATGGGCTACACCTTC | CASSGGYMGYTF
NA | NA | TRBJ1-2 | TRBV5-1 | TGCGCCAGCAGCTTGGGGGGGCGGCGTGGCTACACCTTC | CASSLGGRRGYTF
NA | NA | TRBJ1-3 | TRBV28 | TGTGCCAGCAGTTGGCTGACTGGAAACACCATATATTTT | CASSWLTGNTIYF
NA | TRBD1 | TRBJ1-5 | TRBV28 | TGTGCCAGTAAAGACAGGGGGAACAATCAGCCCCAGCATTTT | CASKDRGNNQPQHF
NA | TRBD1 | TRBJ2-1 | TRBV24-1 | TGTGCCACCAGTGAACAGAGGGGGCCTGAGCAGTTCTTC | CATSEQRGPEQFF
NA | TRBD1 | TRBJ2-7 | TRBV19 | TGTGCCAGTAGTATTGGGACAGGGGGATACGAGCAGTACTTC | CASSIGTGGYEQYF
NA | NA | TRBJ1-3 | TRBV23-1 | TGCGCCAGCACCCCTGATGGCACCAGCTCTGGAAACACCATATATTTT | CASTPDGTSSGNTIYF
NA | NA | TRBJ2-5 | TRBV7-2 | TGTGCCAGCAGCCCGACCGCGGGGAAAGAGACCCAGTACTTC | CASSPTAGKETQYF
NA | TRBD1 | TRBJ1-2 | TRBV10-3 | TGTGCCATCAGTCCCACATCAGGGGGGAGGGATGGCTACACCTTC | CAISPTSGGRDGYTF
NA | TRBD2 | TRBJ2-1 | TRBV4-2 | TGTGCCAGCAGCCGACTAGCGGGGACCTACAATGAGCAGTTCTTC | CASSRLAGTYNEQFF
NA | TRBD2 | TRBJ2-5 | TRBV7-2 | TGTGCCAGCAGCTTAGAATTAGCGGGGGTGGGGTACCAAGAGACCCAGTACTTC | CASSLELAGVGYQETQYF
NA | NA | TRBJ1-2 | TRBV29-1 | TGCAGCGTGCGGGTTTTGTATGGCTACACCTTC | CSVRVLYGYTF
NA | NA | TRBJ2-3 | TRBV10-3 | TGTGCCATCAATGATAGGGTTAGCACAGATACGCAGTATTTT | CAINDRVSTDTQYF
NA | TRBD2 | TRBJ2-1 | TRBV30 | TGTGCCTGGAGTGTTGGGGGGGTCCGCGGGTATAGGTTCTTC | CAWSVGGVRGYRFF
NA | NA | TRBJ2-5 | TRBV5-4 | TGTGCCAGCAGCTACGGGCGGCAAGAGACCCAGTACTTC | CASSYGRQETQYF
NA | NA | TRBJ2-7 | TRBV11-1 | TGTGCCAGCAGCGCGCCTCGTGGACCGACCTACGAGCAGTACTTC | CASSAPRGPTYEQYF
NA | NA | TRBJ1-1 | TRBV29-1 | TGCAGCGCCCGCCGGGGAGACACTGAAGCTTTCTTT | CSARRGDTEAFF
NA | NA | TRBJ2-5 | TRBV12-3/TRBV12-4 | TGTGCCAGCACGGACTCCCAAGAGACCCAGTACTTC | CASTDSQETQYF
NA | NA | TRBJ1-4 | TRBV2 | TGTGCCAGCACCGCGGGGCGAGGTAATGAAAAACTGTTTTTT | CASTAGRGNEKLFF
NA | TRBD2 | TRBJ2-7 | TRBV18 | TGTGCCAGCTCACCACCGCTAGCGGGGGGCTACGAGCAGTACTTC | CASSPPLAGGYEQYF
NA | NA | TRBJ2-3 | TRBV6-4 | TGTGCCAGCAGTATAATGGCGGACACAGATACGCAGTATTTT | CASSIMADTDTQYF
NA | NA | TRBJ2-1 | TRBV18 | TGTGCCAGCTCACCCCAACTTGTAGAGGACAATGAGCAGTTCTTC | CASSPQLVEDNEQFF
NA | TRBD1 | TRBJ2-7 | TRBV2 | TGTGCCAGCAGCGCAGCCTGGGACAGGGGTTCCTACGAGCAGTACTTC | CASSAAWDRGSYEQYF
once | NA | TRBJ1-1 | TRBV10-3 | TGTGCCATCAGTGACGGGGGCACTGAAGCTTTCTTT | CAISDGGTEAFF
NA | NA | TRBJ1-3 | TRBV9 | TGTGCCAGCAGCGTAGCCCCCCGGGCGGCTGGGGGAAACACCATATATTTT | CASSVAPRAAGGNTIYF